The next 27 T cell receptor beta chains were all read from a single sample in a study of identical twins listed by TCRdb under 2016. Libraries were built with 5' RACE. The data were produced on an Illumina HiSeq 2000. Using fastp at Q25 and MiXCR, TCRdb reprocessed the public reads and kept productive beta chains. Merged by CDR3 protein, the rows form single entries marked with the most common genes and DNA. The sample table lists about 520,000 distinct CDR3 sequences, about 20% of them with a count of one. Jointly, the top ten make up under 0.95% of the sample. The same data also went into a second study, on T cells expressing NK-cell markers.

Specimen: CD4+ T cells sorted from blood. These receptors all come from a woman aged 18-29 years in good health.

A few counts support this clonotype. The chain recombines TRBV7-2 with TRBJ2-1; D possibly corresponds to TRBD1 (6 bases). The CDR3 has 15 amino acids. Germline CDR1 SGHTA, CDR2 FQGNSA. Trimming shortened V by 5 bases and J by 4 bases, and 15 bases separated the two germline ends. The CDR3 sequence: CASSLRGYLYNEQFF. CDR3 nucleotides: TGTGCCAGCAGCCTCAGGGGCTACCTTTACAATGAGCAGTTCTTC.

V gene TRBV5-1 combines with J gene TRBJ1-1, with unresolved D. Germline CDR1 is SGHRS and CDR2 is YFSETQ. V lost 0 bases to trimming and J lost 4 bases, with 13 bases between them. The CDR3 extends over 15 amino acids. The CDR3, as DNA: TGCGCCAGCAGCTTGGGAGCCTCCCCGGGCACTGAAGCTTTCTTT. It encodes CASSLGASPGTEAFF.

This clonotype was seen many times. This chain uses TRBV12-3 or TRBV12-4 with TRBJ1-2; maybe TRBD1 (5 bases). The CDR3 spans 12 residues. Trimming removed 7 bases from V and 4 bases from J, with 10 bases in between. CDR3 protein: CASTGPSYGYTF. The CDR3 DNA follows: TGTGCCAGCACGGGACCCTCCTATGGCTACACCTTC.

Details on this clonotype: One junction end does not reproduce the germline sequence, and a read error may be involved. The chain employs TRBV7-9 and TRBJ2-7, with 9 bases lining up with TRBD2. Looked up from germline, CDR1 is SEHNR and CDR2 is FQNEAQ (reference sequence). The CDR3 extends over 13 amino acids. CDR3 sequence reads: CASTLAGDDEQYF. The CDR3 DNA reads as TGTGCCAGCACCTTAGCGGGAGATGACGAGCAGTACTTC.

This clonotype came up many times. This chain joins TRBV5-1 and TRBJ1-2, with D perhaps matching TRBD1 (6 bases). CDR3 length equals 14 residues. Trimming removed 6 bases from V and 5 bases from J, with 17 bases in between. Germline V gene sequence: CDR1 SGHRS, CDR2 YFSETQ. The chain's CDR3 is CASNPTLTGYGYTF. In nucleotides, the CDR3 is TGCGCCAGCAACCCTACGCTTACAGGGTATGGCTACACCTTC.

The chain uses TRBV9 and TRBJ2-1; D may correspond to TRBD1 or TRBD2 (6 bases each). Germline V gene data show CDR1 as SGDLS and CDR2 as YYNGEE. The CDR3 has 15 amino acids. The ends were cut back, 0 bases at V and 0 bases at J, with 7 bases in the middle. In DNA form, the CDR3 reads TGTGCCAGCAGCGTAGGGGGGGCCTCCTACAATGAGCAGTTCTTC. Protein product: CASSVGGASYNEQFF.

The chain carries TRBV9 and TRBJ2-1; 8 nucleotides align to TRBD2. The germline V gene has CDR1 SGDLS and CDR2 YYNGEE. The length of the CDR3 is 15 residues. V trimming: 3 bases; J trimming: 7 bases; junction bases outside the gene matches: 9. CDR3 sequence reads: CASSGREGQGNEQFF. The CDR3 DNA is TGTGCCAGCAGCGGACGGGAGGGCCAGGGAAATGAGCAGTTCTTC.

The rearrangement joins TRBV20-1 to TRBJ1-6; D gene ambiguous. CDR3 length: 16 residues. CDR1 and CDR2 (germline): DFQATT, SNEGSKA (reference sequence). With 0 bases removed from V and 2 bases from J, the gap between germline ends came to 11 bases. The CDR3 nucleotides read TGCAGTGCTAGAGAAGCGAAGGCACCCTATAATTCACCCCTCCACTTT. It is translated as CSAREAKAPYNSPLHF.

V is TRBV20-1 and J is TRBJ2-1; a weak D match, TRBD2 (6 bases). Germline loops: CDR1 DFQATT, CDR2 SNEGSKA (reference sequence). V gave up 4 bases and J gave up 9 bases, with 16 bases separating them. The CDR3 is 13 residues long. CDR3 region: CSAKALSGAEQFF. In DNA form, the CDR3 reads TGCAGTGCTAAGGCTCTTAGCGGCGCTGAGCAGTTCTTC.

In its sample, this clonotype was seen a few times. The CDR3 sequence is CSVANRGTEAFF. CDR3 coding DNA: TGCAGCGTTGCGAACAGAGGGACTGAAGCTTTCTTT. The chain uses TRBV29-1 and TRBJ1-1; D is uncertain. From germline, CDR1 is SQVTM and CDR2 ANQGSEA. Deletions cut 4 bases from V and 5 bases from J, with 11 bases between. The CDR3 has 12 amino acids.

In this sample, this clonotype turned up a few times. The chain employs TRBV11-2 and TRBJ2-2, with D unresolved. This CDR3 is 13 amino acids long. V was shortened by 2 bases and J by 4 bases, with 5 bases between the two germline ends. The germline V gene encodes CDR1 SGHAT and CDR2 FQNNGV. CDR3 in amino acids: CASSLRVTGELFF. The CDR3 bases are TGTGCCAGCAGCTTAAGGGTCACCGGGGAGCTGTTTTTT.

CDR3: CASSLNPSGPGQGPYEQYF. The CDR3 DNA reads as TGCGCCAGCAGCCTAAACCCGAGTGGGCCGGGACAGGGTCCGTACGAGCAGTACTTC. J is TRBJ2-7 and V is TRBV5-1; TRBD1 matches 9 bases. With V trimmed by 4 bases and J by 4 bases, 21 bases remained unmatched. The CDR3 runs 19 residues. Looked up from germline, CDR1 is SGHRS and CDR2 is YFSETQ.

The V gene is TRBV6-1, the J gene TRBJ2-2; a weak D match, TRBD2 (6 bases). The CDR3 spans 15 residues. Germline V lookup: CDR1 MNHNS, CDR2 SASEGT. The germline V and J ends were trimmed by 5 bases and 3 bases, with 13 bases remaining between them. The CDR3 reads CASSTGTGYTGELFF. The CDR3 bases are TGTGCCAGCAGTACCGGGACTGGATACACCGGGGAGCTGTTTTTT.

CDR3 sequence: CSAGGSGRGADTQYF. CDR3 sequence (DNA): TGCAGTGCAGGGGGTAGCGGGAGAGGGGCAGATACGCAGTATTTT. V is TRBV20-1 and J is TRBJ2-3, with TRBD2 matching 9 bases. V dropped 6 bases and J dropped 4; count of bases not matched to a gene: 11. Per the germline V gene, CDR1 is DFQATT and CDR2 is SNEGSKA (reference sequence). This CDR3 contains 15 residues.

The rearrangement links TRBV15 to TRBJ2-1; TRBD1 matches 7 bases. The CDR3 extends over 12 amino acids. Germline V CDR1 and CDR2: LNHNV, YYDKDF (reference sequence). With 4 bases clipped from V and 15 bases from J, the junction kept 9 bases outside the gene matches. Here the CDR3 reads CATSIGTELRFF. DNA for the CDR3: TGTGCCACCAGCATCGGGACAGAGTTGCGGTTCTTC.

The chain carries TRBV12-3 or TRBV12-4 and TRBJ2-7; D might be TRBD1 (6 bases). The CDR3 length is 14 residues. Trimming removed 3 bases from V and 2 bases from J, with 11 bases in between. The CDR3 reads CASSFRTVAYEQYF. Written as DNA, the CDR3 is TGTGCCAGCAGTTTTAGGACAGTCGCCTACGAGCAGTACTTC.

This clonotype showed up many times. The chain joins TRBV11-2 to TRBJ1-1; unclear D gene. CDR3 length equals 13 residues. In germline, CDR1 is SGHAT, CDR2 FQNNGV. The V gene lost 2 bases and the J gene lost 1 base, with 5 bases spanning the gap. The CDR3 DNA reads TGTGCCAGCAGCTTAAAGACGAACACTGAAGCTTTCTTT. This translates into CASSLKTNTEAFF.

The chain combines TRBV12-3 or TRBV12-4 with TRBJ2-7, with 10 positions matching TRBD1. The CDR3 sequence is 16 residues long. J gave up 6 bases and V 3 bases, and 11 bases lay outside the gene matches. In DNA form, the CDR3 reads TGTGCCAGCAGTTTCTCCCGGGACAGGGGTAACCCCGAGCAGTACTTC. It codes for CASSFSRDRGNPEQYF.

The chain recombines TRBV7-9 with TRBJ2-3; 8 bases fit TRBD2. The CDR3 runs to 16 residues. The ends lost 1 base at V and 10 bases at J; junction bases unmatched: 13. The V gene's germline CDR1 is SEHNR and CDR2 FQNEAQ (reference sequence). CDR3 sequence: CASSLERGPHGRAQYF. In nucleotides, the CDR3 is TGTGCCAGCAGCTTAGAGCGGGGACCTCACGGGAGGGCGCAGTATTTT. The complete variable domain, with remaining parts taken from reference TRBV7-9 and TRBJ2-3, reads DTGVSQNPRHKITKRGQNVTFRCDPISEHNRLYWYRQTLGQGPEFLTYFQNEAQLEKSRLLSDRFSAERPKGSFSTLEIQRTEQGDSAMYLCASSLERGPHGRAQYFGPGTRLTVL.

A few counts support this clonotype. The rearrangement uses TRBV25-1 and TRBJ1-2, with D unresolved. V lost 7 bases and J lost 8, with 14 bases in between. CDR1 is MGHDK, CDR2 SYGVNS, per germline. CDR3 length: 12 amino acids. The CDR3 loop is CASKGAGSGYTF. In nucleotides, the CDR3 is TGTGCCAGCAAGGGAGCGGGGAGCGGCTACACCTTC.

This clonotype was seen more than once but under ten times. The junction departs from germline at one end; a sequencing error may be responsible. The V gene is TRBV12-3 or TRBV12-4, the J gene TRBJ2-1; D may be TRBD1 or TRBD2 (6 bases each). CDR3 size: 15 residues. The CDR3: CASSLIWGARNEQSF. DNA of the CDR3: TGTGCCAGCAGTTTAATTTGGGGGGCGCGTAATGAGCAGTCCTTC.

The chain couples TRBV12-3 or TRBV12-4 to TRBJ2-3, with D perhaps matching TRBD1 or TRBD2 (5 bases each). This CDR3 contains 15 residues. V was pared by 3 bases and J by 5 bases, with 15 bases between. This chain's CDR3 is CASSFGGLVKDTQYF. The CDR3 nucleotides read TGTGCCAGCAGTTTTGGGGGTTTGGTAAAAGATACGCAGTATTTT.

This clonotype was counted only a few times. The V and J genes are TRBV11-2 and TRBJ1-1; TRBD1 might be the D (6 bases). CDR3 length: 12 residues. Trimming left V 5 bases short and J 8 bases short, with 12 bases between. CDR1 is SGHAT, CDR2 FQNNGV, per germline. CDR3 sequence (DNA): TGTGCCAGCAGCCGAGACAGGACAGAAGCTTTCTTT. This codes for CASSRDRTEAFF.

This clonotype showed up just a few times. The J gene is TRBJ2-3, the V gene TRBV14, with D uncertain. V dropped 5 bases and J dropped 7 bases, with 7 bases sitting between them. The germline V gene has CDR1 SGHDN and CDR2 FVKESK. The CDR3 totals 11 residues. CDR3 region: CASSVGNTQYF. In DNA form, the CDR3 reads TGTGCCAGCAGCGTTGGAAATACGCAGTATTTT.

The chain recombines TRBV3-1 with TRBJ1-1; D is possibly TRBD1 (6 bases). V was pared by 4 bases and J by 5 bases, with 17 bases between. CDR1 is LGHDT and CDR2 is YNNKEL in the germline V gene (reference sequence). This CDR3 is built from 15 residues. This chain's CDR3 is CASSPPGAMGTEAFF. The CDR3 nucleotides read TGTGCCAGCAGCCCACCGGGGGCCATGGGGACTGAAGCTTTCTTT. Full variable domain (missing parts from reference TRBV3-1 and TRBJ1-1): DTAVSQTPKYLVTQMGNDKSIKCEQNLGHDTMYWYKQDSKKFLKIMFSYNNKELIINETVPNRFSPKSPDKAHLNLHINSLELGDSAVYFCASSPPGAMGTEAFFGQGTRLTVV.

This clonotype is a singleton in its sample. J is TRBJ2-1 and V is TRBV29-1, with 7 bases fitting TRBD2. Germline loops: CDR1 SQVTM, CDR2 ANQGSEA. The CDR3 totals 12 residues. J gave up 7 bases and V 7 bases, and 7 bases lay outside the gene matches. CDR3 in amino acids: CSAGLGRNEQFF. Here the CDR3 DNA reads TGCAGCGCAGGACTAGGGAGGAATGAGCAGTTCTTC.

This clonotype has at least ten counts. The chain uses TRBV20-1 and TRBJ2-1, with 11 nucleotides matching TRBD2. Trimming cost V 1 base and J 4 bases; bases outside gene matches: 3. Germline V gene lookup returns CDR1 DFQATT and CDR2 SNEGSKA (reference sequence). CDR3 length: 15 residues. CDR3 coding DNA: TGCAGTGCTAGAGGACTAGCGGGGATGTACAATGAGCAGTTCTTC. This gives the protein CSARGLAGMYNEQFF.